The text below deals with one T cell receptor beta chain. Antigen: not known. Libraries were prepared by immunoSEQ multiplex PCR; TCRdb keeps only in-frame clonotypes and omits some of them. The sample lists some 66,000 clones, approximately 90% seen once, with about 0.6% in the top ten. The record originates from a study of OX40 agonist ivuxolimab in advanced cancers. Study-level background: Aged roughly 23 to 79 with a mean of 60 years, they were under 85% male. General study results and limits: Partial responders receiving 0.1-3.0 mg/kg showed among the lowest clonal expansion.

This CDR3 contains 15 residues. The germline CDR1 and CDR2 sequences are MNHNS and SASEGT. Losses at the gene ends were 7 bases for V and 5 bases for J; bases not matched to a gene: 10. The rearrangement uses TRBV6-1 and TRBJ2-5; 10 nucleotides agree with TRBD1. The sequence came from an adult with an advanced solid tumor such as melanoma, head and neck, liver or kidney cancer. The material sequenced was CD4+ or CD8+ T cells sorted from blood, taken in a trial of the OX40 agonist ivuxolimab. This chain's CDR3 is CASNFRDRGSETQYF. The CDR3 region has the DNA TGTGCCAGCAACTTCCGGGACAGGGGTTCGGAGACCCAGTACTTC.